Below are 28 T cell receptor beta chains sequenced from a single sample in a study of tumor-infiltrating lymphocytes in primary liver carcinoma. It was from about 21-30 mg of unsorted bulk tissue that RNA and DNA were co-extracted. A constant-region primer served to make TCR beta cDNA from about 0.45 ug total RNA. Generation of the TCR beta libraries relied on three nested multiplex PCR rounds using slightly modified ARM-PCR. TRBV1-TRBV30 forward primers and a C-beta reverse primer were used in the first two PCR rounds, which each ran for nine to ten cycles. TCRdb re-derived calls from the multiplex PCR reads in MiXCR, one entry per CDR3 protein. Here the sample spans about 84,000 distinct CDR3 sequences, roughly 72% being singletons. The specimen was liver tumor tissue from sampling region 1. Subset in this sample: tumor region T1, superior pole. These receptors all stem from a man aged 35 to 55 with primary liver carcinoma and hepatitis B virus infection.

V is TRBV29-1 and J is TRBJ1-2; D gene ambiguous. This CDR3 is built from 12 residues. Germline V lookup: CDR1 SQVTM, CDR2 ANQGSEA. The V end lost 4 bases, the J end lost 9 bases, and 15 bases lay between the germline ends. In DNA form, the CDR3 reads TGCAGCGTTGTGTCGGCGGCATTGAGCTACACCTTC. It yields the protein CSVVSAALSYTF.

The chain recombines TRBV5-4 with TRBJ2-7, with D hard to call. This CDR3 contains 13 residues. Germline values: CDR1 SGHNT, CDR2 YYREEE (reference sequence). CDR3 residues: CANSPGYTYEQYF. The CDR3 DNA reads TGTGCGAACAGCCCGGGCTATACCTACGAGCAGTACTTC. The variable domain in full, with the rest retrieved from reference TRBV5-4 and TRBJ2-7, is ETGVTQSPTHLIKTRGQQVTLRCSSQSGHNTVSWYQQALGQGPQFIFQYYREEENGRGNFPPRFSGLQFPNYSSELNVNALELDDSALYLCANSPGYTYEQYFGPGTRLTVT.

As for this clonotype: Mismatch with germline at one junction end may stem from a read error. CDR3 nucleotides: TGCGCCAACAGCTTGGGGCCGGGATCCTACGAGCAGTTCTTC. Its protein is CANSLGPGSYEQFF. The chain has TRBV5-1 and TRBJ2-7; D may be TRBD1 or TRBD2 (5 bases each). Near its end, the DNA agrees better with TRBJ2-1, so the J call may be wrong. Germline-derived CDR1 and CDR2 are SGHRS and YFSETQ. This CDR3 has 14 amino acids.

In regard to this clonotype: The final CDR3 position lacks the conserved phenylalanine or tryptophan, pointing to a likely read error. The DNA is left out, because the CDR3 cannot be placed on it with certainty; the CDR3 is given as TCRdb lists it. The genes are TRBV10-3 and TRBJ2-7; the listed D gene, TRBD1, was not tested against the DNA. The germline V gene encodes CDR1 ENHRY and CDR2 SYGVKD. The CDR3 has 15 residues if both end residues are counted. The CDR3 loop is CAISGTVRESIEQYS.

This clonotype was recorded many times. The rearrangement links TRBV18 to TRBJ2-3; D unclear. The CDR3 length is 12 residues. Trimming removed 8 bases from V and 0 bases from J, with 6 bases in between. Germline assignment: CDR1 KGHSH and CDR2 LQKENI. CDR3 in amino acids: CASSPSTDTQYF. DNA of the CDR3: TGTGCCAGCAGCCCTAGCACAGATACGCAGTATTTT.

This clonotype was observed once. The chain links TRBV7-9 to TRBJ2-7; a weak D match, TRBD1 (5 bases). Trimming stripped 9 bases from V and 5 bases from J, with 14 bases between. CDR1 is SEHNR, CDR2 FQNEAQ, per germline (reference sequence). The CDR3 covers 12 residues. The CDR3 here is CASSRTRDEQYF. The CDR3, as DNA: TGTGCCAGTAGCCGGACACGAGACGAGCAGTACTTC.

Comments on this clonotype: This may come from a read error, since a much larger clone is one base off. This sequence joins TRBV7-3 and TRBJ2-3; D is undetermined. The CDR3 runs to 17 residues. Per germline, CDR1 SGHTA and CDR2 FQGTGA. With 7 bases removed from V and 2 bases from J, the gap between germline ends came to 22 bases. The CDR3 coding sequence is TGTGCCAGCAACGGCGAGCGAAACTTCCAGACCACAGATACGCAGTATTTT. Translated, it gives CASNGERNFQTTDTQYF.

Turning to this clonotype: Given the absence of the conserved phenylalanine or tryptophan at the CDR3 end, a read error is likely. The V gene is TRBV6-1, the J gene TRBJ2-7; 10 bases align to TRBD2. Germline lookup yields CDR1 MNHNS and CDR2 SASEGT. The CDR3 is 13 residues long. CDR3 amino acids: CASSGTSGYGQYY. In DNA form, the CDR3 reads TGTGCCAGCAGTGGGACTAGCGGCTACGGGCAGTACTAC.

The chain combines TRBV29-1 with TRBJ2-1; D possibly matches TRBD1 or TRBD2 (6 bases each). This CDR3 region has 16 residues. Germline V gene sequence: CDR1 SQVTM, CDR2 ANQGSEA. V was clipped by 7 bases and J by 8 bases, with 27 bases between them. In nucleotides, the CDR3 is TGCAGCGCTGGGGGGCCCACTAGTGATGTGGGCGATGAGCAGTTCTTC. It translates to CSAGGPTSDVGDEQFF.

This clonotype was seen repeatedly, ten times or more. The CDR3 DNA reads as TGTGCCAGCAGCTTTGGAGAACGGACTGAAGCTTTCTTT. The encoded protein is CASSFGERTEAFF. The V gene is TRBV5-6, the J gene TRBJ1-1; D call uncertain. Trimming took 2 bases from V and 5 from J, leaving 10 bases between them. CDR1 and CDR2 from the germline V gene are SGHDT and YYEEEE. This CDR3 is built from 13 residues.

Comments on this clonotype: Germline is not matched at one junction end, which may reflect a read error. The chain links TRBV4-1 to TRBJ2-1; no clear D gene. The CDR3 totals 16 residues. Germline V gives CDR1 MGHRA, CDR2 YSYEKL. CDR3 protein: CASSSQARSSYNEQSF. CDR3 sequence (DNA): TGCGCCAGCAGCTCCCAAGCACGCAGCTCCTACAATGAGCAGTCCTTC.

On this clonotype itself: The germline gene is not matched at one end of the junction; a read error may be the cause. The chain links TRBV6-5 to TRBJ2-4, with D possibly TRBD2 on 6 matching bases. The CDR3 has 13 amino acids. Germline CDR1 reads MNHEY; CDR2 reads SVGAGI. The CDR3 nucleotides read TGTGCCAGCAGTAGGTGCGGGAAAAACATTAAGTACTTC. Encoded protein: CASSRCGKNIKYF.

The chain recombines TRBV11-2 with TRBJ2-7; D not certain. The CDR3 contains 14 residues. V was cut by 2 bases and J by 12 bases, with 20 bases left in between. CDR1 SGHAT and CDR2 FQNNGV come from the germline V gene. CDR3 DNA: TGTGCCAGCAGCTTAACTGACGCTGCCGACAAGCTGTACTTC. Its protein is CASSLTDAADKLYF.

This clonotype has at least ten counts. The chain is built from TRBV6-5 and TRBJ2-5, with 7 bases matching TRBD2. Trimming at V came to 0 bases and at J to 2 bases, leaving 6 bases not matched to a gene. Germline V CDR1 and CDR2: MNHEY, SVGAGI. This CDR3 has 16 amino acids. In DNA, the CDR3 is TGTGCCAGCAGTTACTCAGGCGGGAGTCTTCAAGAGACCCAGTACTTC. Amino acid sequence: CASSYSGGSLQETQYF.

In its sample, this clonotype was seen many times. V usage is TRBV6-6 and J usage is TRBJ2-5; D call uncertain. The CDR3 loop spans 15 amino acids. V was pared by 4 bases and J by 4 bases, with 16 bases between. CDR1 MNHNY and CDR2 SVGAGI come from the germline V gene (reference sequence). The CDR3 loop reads CASSSLLSYPETQYF. The CDR3 DNA is TGTGCCAGCAGTTCCCTTCTATCCTACCCAGAGACCCAGTACTTC.

With regard to this clonotype: This could be a read error, since a much larger clone is one nucleotide away. Without the conserved terminal phenylalanine or tryptophan, this CDR3 likely stems from a read error. This chain links TRBV12-3 or TRBV12-4 with TRBJ2-5, with D perhaps matching TRBD2 (6 bases). V lost 2 bases to trimming and J lost 4 bases, with 8 bases between them. The CDR3 covers 13 residues. As DNA, the CDR3 is TGTGCCAGCAGTTTATCCGGGGGAGAGACCCAGTACCTC. As protein: CASSLSGGETQYL.

This clonotype occurred many times. V and J are TRBV28 and TRBJ2-1; no definite D call. V lost 3 bases to trimming and J lost 14 bases, with 26 bases between them. The germline V gene has CDR1 MDHEN and CDR2 SYDVKM. This CDR3 region has 16 residues. CDR3 sequence reads: CASSLVGFRAFGRKFF. DNA for the CDR3: TGTGCCAGCAGTTTGGTAGGCTTTCGGGCATTTGGCAGGAAGTTCTTC.

Remarks on this clonotype: One junction end does not reproduce the germline sequence, and a read error may be involved. The rearrangement links TRBV6-1 to TRBJ2-7; D possibly uses TRBD1 or TRBD2 (6 bases each). Germline loops: CDR1 MNHNS, CDR2 SASEGT. This CDR3 has 15 residues. This CDR3 reads CASSVEQGGPYEQYF. CDR3 DNA: TGTGCTAGCAGTGTGGAACAGGGAGGCCCCTACGAGCAGTACTTC.

About this clonotype: This likely comes from a read error, as the CDR3 has no conserved phenylalanine or tryptophan at its end. The limits of the CDR3 on the DNA are not certain, so only TCRdb's listed CDR3 is given. The CDR3 region is CASSLVRTYSGTGEPFY. The gene calls are TRBV11-2 and TRBJ2-2; TRBD1 is taken as the D call from the table, unchecked against the DNA. In germline, CDR1 is SGHAT, CDR2 FQNNGV. The CDR3 region is 17 residues in length, termini included.

Remarks on this clonotype: A junction boundary mismatches the germline segment, possibly from a read error. This chain uses TRBV7-9 with TRBJ1-1; TRBD1 is a possible D gene (5 bases). CDR1 and CDR2 (germline): SEHNR, FQNEAQ (reference sequence). There are 12 residues in the CDR3. The CDR3 coding sequence is TGTGCCAGCAGCTTTGCGGGGCAGCGGACTTTCTTC. Translated, it gives CASSFAGQRTFF.

Remarks on this clonotype: Because the CDR3 is missing its conserved closing phenylalanine or tryptophan, this is likely a read error. V usage is TRBV29-1 and J usage is TRBJ2-3; D not certain. Germline CDR1 SQVTM, CDR2 ANQGSEA. V lost 7 bases and J lost 5, with 10 bases in between. The CDR3 extends over 11 amino acids. CDR3 sequence (DNA): TGCAGCGGTAGCCATGGAGATACGCAGTATTTA. Translation: CSGSHGDTQYL.

This clonotype was seen a single time. Since a much larger clone is just one base distant, this may be a read error. The chain joins TRBV28 to TRBJ1-1; D is uncertain. CDR1 MDHEN and CDR2 SYDVKM come from the germline V gene. Between the trimmed V and J ends, which lost 8 bases and 6 bases, there was a span of 10 bases. This CDR3 region has 11 residues. CDR3 protein: CASLGGAEAFF. CDR3 DNA: TGTGCCAGCTTAGGCGGCGCTGAAGCTTTCTTT.

This clonotype was seen a handful of times. The chain has TRBV5-1 and TRBJ2-3; possible D gene TRBD2, 6 bases. V was clipped by 4 bases and J by 3 bases, with 15 bases between them. Germline CDR1 and CDR2: SGHRS and YFSETQ. The CDR3 extends over 15 amino acids. CDR3 region: CASSPRGIGTDTQYF. In DNA, the CDR3 is TGCGCCAGCAGCCCCCGGGGGATCGGGACAGATACGCAGTATTTT.

A remark on this clonotype: A junction boundary mismatches the germline segment, possibly from a read error. This rearrangement joins TRBV6-2 or TRBV6-3 to TRBJ2-6; D possibly matches TRBD1 or TRBD2 (5 bases each). The germline CDR1 and CDR2 sequences are MNHEY and SVGEGT. The CDR3 extends over 14 amino acids. The CDR3 nucleotides read TGTGCCAGCAGTTACGCCTCTGGGACCAACGTCATGACTTTC. Translated, it gives CASSYASGTNVMTF.

There are a few counts of this clonotype. The chain couples TRBV18 to TRBJ2-3; D possibly corresponds to TRBD2 (6 bases). CDR3 length: 16 amino acids. Deletions cut 2 bases from V and 3 bases from J, with 15 bases between. Germline loops: CDR1 KGHSH, CDR2 LQKENI. The CDR3 spells CASSPRSGSSTDTQYF. CDR3 DNA: TGTGCCAGCTCACCAAGGAGCGGGTCCTCAACAGATACGCAGTATTTT. Filled out from reference TRBV18 and TRBJ2-3, the complete variable domain reads NAGVMQNPRHLVRRRGQEARLRCSPMKGHSHVYWYRQLPEEGLKFMVYLQKENIIDESGMPKERFSAEFPKEGPSILRIQQVVRGDSAAYFCASSPRSGSSTDTQYFGPGTRLTVL.

The rearrangement joins TRBV29-1 to TRBJ1-5, with a tentative D call TRBD1 (5 bases). This CDR3 is 14 amino acids long. Trimming shortened V by 6 bases and J by 2 bases, and 14 bases separated the two germline ends. CDR1 SQVTM and CDR2 ANQGSEA come from the germline V gene. The CDR3 bases are TGCAGCGTCAACATAGGGGTGGGCAATCAGCCCCAGCATTTT. Translating gives CSVNIGVGNQPQHF. The variable domain in full, with the rest retrieved from reference TRBV29-1 and TRBJ1-5, is SAVISQKPSRDICQRGTSLTIQCQVDSQVTMMFWYRQQPGQSLTLIATANQGSEATYESGFVIDKFPISRPNLTFSTLTVSNMSPEDSSIYLCSVNIGVGNQPQHFGDGTRLSIL.

The chain recombines TRBV6-1 with TRBJ2-7, with D perhaps matching TRBD1 or TRBD2 (5 bases each). CDR3 length equals 14 residues. With 4 bases removed from V and 4 bases from J, the gap between germline ends came to 14 bases. Per the germline V gene, CDR1 is MNHNS and CDR2 is SASEGT. The CDR3 spells CASSVGPQAYEQYF. CDR3 nucleotide sequence: TGTGCCAGCAGTGTGGGACCGCAGGCATACGAGCAGTACTTC.

Comments on this clonotype: The conserved final phenylalanine or tryptophan is absent from the CDR3, which likely points to a read error. The chain employs TRBV6-2 or TRBV6-3 and TRBJ2-7, with D perhaps TRBD1 or TRBD2 (5 bases each). The CDR3 runs 17 residues. Germline CDR1 reads MNHEY; CDR2 reads SVGEGT. For the CDR3, the DNA is TGTGCCGGCAGTTACTCGAGTACGGGGACGTACTCCTACGAGCAGTACTCC. Amino acid sequence: CAGSYSSTGTYSYEQYS.